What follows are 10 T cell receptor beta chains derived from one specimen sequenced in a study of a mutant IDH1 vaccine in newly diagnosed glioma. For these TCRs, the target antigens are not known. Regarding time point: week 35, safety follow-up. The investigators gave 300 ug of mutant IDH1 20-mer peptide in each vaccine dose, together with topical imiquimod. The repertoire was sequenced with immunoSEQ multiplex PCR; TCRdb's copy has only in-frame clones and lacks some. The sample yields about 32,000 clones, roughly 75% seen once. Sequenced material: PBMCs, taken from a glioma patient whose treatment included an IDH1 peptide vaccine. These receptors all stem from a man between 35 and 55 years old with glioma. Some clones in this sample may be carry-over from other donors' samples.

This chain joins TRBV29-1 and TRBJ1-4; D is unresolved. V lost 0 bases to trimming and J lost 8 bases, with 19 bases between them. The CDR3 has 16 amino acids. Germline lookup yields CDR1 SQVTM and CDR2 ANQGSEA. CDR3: CSVEDRAAGPREKLFF. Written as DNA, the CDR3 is TGCAGCGTTGAAGATCGGGCAGCGGGCCCCCGGGAAAAACTGTTTTTT.

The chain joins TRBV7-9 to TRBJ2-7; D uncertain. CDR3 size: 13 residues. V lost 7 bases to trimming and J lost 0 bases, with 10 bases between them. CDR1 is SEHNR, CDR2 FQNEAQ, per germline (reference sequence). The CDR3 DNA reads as TGTGCCAGCACCGACACAGACTCCTACGAGCAGTACTTC. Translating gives CASTDTDSYEQYF.

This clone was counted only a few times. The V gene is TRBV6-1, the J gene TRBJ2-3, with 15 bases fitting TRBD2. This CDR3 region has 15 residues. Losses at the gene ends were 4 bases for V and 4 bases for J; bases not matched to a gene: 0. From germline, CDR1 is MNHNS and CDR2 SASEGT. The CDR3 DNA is TGTGCCAGCAGTGGGACTAGCGGGGGGGCAGATACGCAGTATTTT. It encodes CASSGTSGGADTQYF.

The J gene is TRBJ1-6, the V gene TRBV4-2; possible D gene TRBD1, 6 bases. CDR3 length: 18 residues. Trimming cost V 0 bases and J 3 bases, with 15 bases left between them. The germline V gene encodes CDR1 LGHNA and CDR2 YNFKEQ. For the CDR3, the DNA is TGTGCCAGCAGCCAAGATGGCAGGGGAAATAACTATAATTCACCCCTCCACTTT. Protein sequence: CASSQDGRGNNYNSPLHF.

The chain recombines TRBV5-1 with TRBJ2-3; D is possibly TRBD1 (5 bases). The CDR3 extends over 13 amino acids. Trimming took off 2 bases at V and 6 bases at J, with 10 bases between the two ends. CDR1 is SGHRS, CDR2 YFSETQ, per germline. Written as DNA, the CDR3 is TGCGCCAGCAGCTTCGGCGACAGTGATACGCAGTATTTT. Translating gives CASSFGDSDTQYF.

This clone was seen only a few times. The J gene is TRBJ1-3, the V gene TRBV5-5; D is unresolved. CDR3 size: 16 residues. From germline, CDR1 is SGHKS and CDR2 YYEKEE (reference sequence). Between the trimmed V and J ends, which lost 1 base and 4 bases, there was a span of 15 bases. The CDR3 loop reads CASSLYPASGGNTIYF. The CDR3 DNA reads TGTGCCAGCAGCTTGTACCCCGCGTCCGGGGGAAACACCATATATTTT.

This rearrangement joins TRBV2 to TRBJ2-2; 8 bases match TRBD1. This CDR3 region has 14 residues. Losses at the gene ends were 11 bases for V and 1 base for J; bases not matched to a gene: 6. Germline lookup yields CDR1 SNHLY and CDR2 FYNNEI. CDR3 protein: CAGGQAWNTGELFF. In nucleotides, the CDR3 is TGTGCCGGGGGACAGGCGTGGAACACCGGGGAGCTGTTTTTT.

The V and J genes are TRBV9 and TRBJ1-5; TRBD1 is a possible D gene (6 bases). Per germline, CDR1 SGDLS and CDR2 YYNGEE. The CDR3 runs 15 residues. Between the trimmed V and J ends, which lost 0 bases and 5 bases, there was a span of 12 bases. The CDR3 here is CASSVGTVGHQPQHF. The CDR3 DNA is TGTGCCAGCAGCGTAGGGACAGTAGGACATCAGCCCCAGCATTTT.

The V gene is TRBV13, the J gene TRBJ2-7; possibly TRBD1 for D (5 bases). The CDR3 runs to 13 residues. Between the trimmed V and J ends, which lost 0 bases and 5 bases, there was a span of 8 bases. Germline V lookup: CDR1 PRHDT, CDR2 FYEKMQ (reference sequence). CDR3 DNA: TGTGCCAGCAGCTTAGGGCAGGGAAACGAGCAGTACTTC. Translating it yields CASSLGQGNEQYF.

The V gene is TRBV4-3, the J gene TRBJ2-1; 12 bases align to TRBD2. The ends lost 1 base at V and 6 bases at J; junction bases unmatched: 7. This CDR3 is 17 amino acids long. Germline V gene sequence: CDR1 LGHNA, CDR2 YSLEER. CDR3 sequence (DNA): TGCGCCAGCAGCCAAGGTGGAGGACTAGCGGGGATCAATGAGCAGTTCTTC. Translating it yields CASSQGGGLAGINEQFF.